A single sample is the source of the 5 T cell receptor beta chains below, sequenced in a study of T cells in localized non-small cell lung cancer. Here immunoSEQ multiplex PCR was the method, and the copy in TCRdb shows in-frame clones only, minus some. The sample has 31,000 or so clones, approximately 88% seen once; the top ten hold roughly 4%. The sequencing here drew on peripheral blood mononuclear cells, taken before any cancer treatment. The receptors originated from a woman aged 40-75 years with stage III lung adenocarcinoma.

This chain uses TRBV29-1 with TRBJ1-2; no firm D call. The V end lost 7 bases, the J end lost 8 bases, and 17 bases lay between the germline ends. Germline assignment: CDR1 SQVTM and CDR2 ANQGSEA. The CDR3 is made up of 12 amino acids. The CDR3, as DNA: TGCAGCGCCGGATGGGAGGCGCGGGGCTACACCTTC. Its translation is CSAGWEARGYTF.

The CDR3: CASSVAGLTVYSGNTIYF. CDR3 in DNA: TGTGCCAGCAGCGTAGCGGGACTGACAGTCTACTCTGGAAACACCATATATTTT. The V and J genes are TRBV5-4 and TRBJ1-3, with D possibly being TRBD1 (5 bases). The CDR3 runs to 18 residues. Deletions cut 4 bases from V and 0 bases from J, with 20 bases between. Germline CDR1 and CDR2: SGHNT and YYREEE (reference sequence). Filled out from reference TRBV5-4 and TRBJ1-3, the complete variable domain reads ETGVTQSPTHLIKTRGQQVTLRCSSQSGHNTVSWYQQALGQGPQFIFQYYREEENGRGNFPPRFSGLQFPNYSSELNVNALELDDSALYLCASSVAGLTVYSGNTIYFGEGSWLTVV.

The chain joins TRBV29-1 to TRBJ1-1; no clear D. The CDR3 totals 11 residues. Germline CDR1 SQVTM, CDR2 ANQGSEA. The CDR3 protein is CTGTRNTEAFF. CDR3 sequence (DNA): TGCACCGGAACGAGGAACACTGAAGCTTTCTTT. Full variable domain (rest looked up from reference TRBV29-1 and TRBJ1-1): SAVISQKPSRDICQRGTSLTIQCQVDSQVTMMFWYRQQPGQSLTLIATANQGSEATYESGFVIDKFPISRPNLTFSTLTVSNMSPEDSSIYLCTGTRNTEAFFGQGTRLTVV.

V is TRBV7-9 and J is TRBJ2-3; TRBD2 aligns across 10 bases. The ends lost 0 bases at V and 7 bases at J; junction bases unmatched: 7. Germline values: CDR1 SEHNR, CDR2 FQNEAQ (reference sequence). This CDR3 spans 16 amino acids. This CDR3 reads CASSLALAGEVNTQYF. In nucleotides, the CDR3 is TGTGCCAGCAGCTTAGCCCTAGCGGGAGAGGTGAATACGCAGTATTTT.

The chain is built from TRBV19 and TRBJ1-2, with a possible D match to TRBD1 (5 bases). The germline V gene encodes CDR1 LNHDA and CDR2 SQIVND (reference sequence). The CDR3 contains 11 residues. With 8 bases removed from V and 8 bases from J, the gap between germline ends came to 12 bases. The DNA for the CDR3 is TGTGCCAGTGTCGGGGCAGCAGGCTACACCTTC. It translates to CASVGAAGYTF. The full variable domain, in which reference TRBV19 and TRBJ1-2 provide the parts outside the CDR3, is DGGITQSPKYLFRKEGQNVTLSCEQNLNHDAMYWYRQDPGQGLRLIYYSQIVNDFQKGDIAEGYSVSREKKESFPLTVTSAQKNPTAFYLCASVGAAGYTFGSGTRLTVV.